A selection of T cell receptor beta chains follows, all from one sample in a study of early T cells in non-severe SARS-CoV-2 infection. TCRdb fed the 5' RACE reads into MiXCR, producing one record per CDR3 protein. The data hold 66,000 or so distinct CDR3 sequences, with roughly a tenth observed a single time. The specimen sequenced was whole blood. The receptors stem from an adult who was a healthcare worker with PCR-confirmed SARS-CoV-2 infection or an uninfected control (not recorded which). The CDR3 runs from the conserved cysteine through the conserved F or W.

V | CDR3
TRBV6-1 | CASSDGTGANVLTF
TRBV2 | CASSDTSTETQYF
TRBV6-4 | CASSDSLAGNNEQFF
TRBV7-2 | CASNSRSRTQYF
TRBV6-6 | CASSSLAGAYEQYF
TRBV5-5 | CASSLYLDNEQFF
TRBV11-2 | CASSLASPLDEQYF
TRBV9 | CASSAGPYTEAFF
TRBV10-3 | CAISEDRYEQYF
TRBV10-3 | CATTSGSTDTQYF
TRBV5-1 | CASGDRGSGNTIYF
TRBV10-3 | CAISESEGAPDNSPLHF
TRBV18 | CASSEYRDRFSYSGNTIYF
TRBV5-5 | CASSLDPDTTGELFF
TRBV6-2/TRBV6-3 | CASSRGVSTSSYNEQFF
TRBV27 | CASSFQTGSSYEQYF
TRBV7-9 | CASSSGQYNTGELFF
TRBV10-2 | CASSEPGQRVGTQYF
TRBV2 | CASSFMNTEAFF
TRBV6-2/TRBV6-3 | CASSYLAHRPDYTF
TRBV29-1 | CSVGPSYEQYF
TRBV30 | CAWRRGIMNTEAFF
TRBV29-1 | CSVRNTEAFF
TRBV7-9 | CASSLDTSTDTQYF
TRBV29-1 | CSVEAGVAGSETQYF
TRBV12-3/TRBV12-4 | CASSFSRGGQETQYF
TRBV7-7 | CASSLAPLTEQYF
TRBV5-6 | CASSLDTLDRGSYEQYF
TRBV7-2 | CASSVGGIF
TRBV28 | CASRPLGTEAFF
TRBV12-3/TRBV12-4 | CASSHLRIAGPPGPDTQYF
TRBV6-5 | CASSYNRGNGANVLTF
TRBV7-9 | CASSHGQGTDTQYF
TRBV5-6 | CASSLRVLAGNNEQFF
TRBV5-4 | CASSLEEGRGTEAFF
TRBV29-1 | CSVATGFREQYF
TRBV12-3/TRBV12-4 | CASSDADSVSNQPQHF
TRBV4-3 | CASSQDLSVNYGYTF
TRBV28 | CASNGAGGAYEQYF
TRBV11-2 | CASREEPNTEAFF
TRBV5-1 | CASSLLGGETQYF
TRBV6-2/TRBV6-3 | CASSYSRGDTEAFF
TRBV20-1 | CSAPHPGQFYGYTF
TRBV12-3/TRBV12-4 | CASSPRGGEETQYF
TRBV6-6 | CASPPAGGDAEAFF
TRBV30 | CAWSQGRETQYF
TRBV30 | CACPVAGGPGDTQYF
TRBV5-1 | CASSSQGTDTEAFF
TRBV12-3/TRBV12-4 | CASSFGTSGDQETQYF
TRBV2 | CASGAESSYEQYF
TRBV11-3 | CASSSGTQGNTEAFF
TRBV29-1 | CSVEAPQSGAWNTGELFF
TRBV7-8 | CASSATLSSYNEQFF
TRBV2 | CASSDRAGGGYTF
TRBV5-4 | CASSIDRDFYGYTF
TRBV5-6 | CASSLGGRPQHF
TRBV25-1 | CASSEEETQYF
TRBV6-1 | CASTSGGASDTQYF
TRBV12-3/TRBV12-4 | CASSRRTSGGDDEQFF
TRBV11-2 | CASSIGQYGYTF